The rows below give T cell receptor beta chains drawn from one sample of a study of T cells in Graves' hyperthyroidism and ophthalmopathy. TCRdb called the multiplex PCR reads again in MiXCR, with one record for every CDR3 protein. Of fewer than 500,000 distinct CDR3 sequences in the sample, approximately 13% were seen once. The sample was blood. The receptors here all came from a man younger than 45 with Graves' hyperthyroidism that later progressed to Graves' ophthalmopathy. CDR3s include the opening cysteine and the closing phenylalanine or tryptophan. D genes are given only for firm matches. Expanded clones get a size class; other rows say once, few or many, or leave the size out.

j_call clone_size v_call d_call cdr3_aa cdr3_nt
TRBJ2-7 many TRBV6-5 TRBD1 CASSYIGTGDYEQYF TGTGCCAGCAGTTACATCGGGACAGGGGACTACGAGCAGTACTTC
TRBJ2-7 many TRBV27 . CASSLRRSEQYF TGTGCCAGCAGTTTGCGACGGAGCGAGCAGTACTTC
TRBJ2-6 few TRBV7-9 . CASSSRDTYSGANVLTF TGTGCCAGCAGCTCACGGGATACCTACTCTGGGGCCAACGTCCTGACTTTC
TRBJ1-5 few TRBV5-5 . CASSRVGGPNQPQHF TGTGCCAGCAGCCGGGTTGGGGGCCCCAATCAGCCCCAGCATTTT
TRBJ2-1 many TRBV10-2 . CASSESRGRPNEQFF TGCGCCAGCAGTGAGTCGAGAGGCAGACCCAATGAGCAGTTCTTC
TRBJ2-1 few TRBV4-1 . CASSQVGRTRYNEQFF TGCGCCAGCAGCCAGGTGGGAAGGACTCGCTACAATGAGCAGTTCTTC
TRBJ2-1 few TRBV20-1 . CSASSYNEQFF TGCAGTGCTAGTAGCTACAATGAGCAGTTCTTC
TRBJ2-5 few TRBV12-3/TRBV12-4 TRBD2 CVSTTGLAVSQYF TGTGTCAGCACCACGGGACTAGCGGTGTCCCAGTACTTC
TRBJ2-7 many TRBV13 TRBD1 CASRHRDRLYEQYF TGTGCCAGCAGACACCGGGACAGGTTATACGAGCAGTACTTC
TRBJ2-5 . TRBV4-1 TRBD1 CASSQLQGAGETQYF TGCGCCAGCAGCCAACTACAGGGGGCAGGGGAGACCCAGTACTTC
TRBJ2-7 few TRBV30 . CAWSVSFQSGF TGTGCCTGGAGTGTAAGCTTTCAATCTGGCTTC
TRBJ1-1 few TRBV15 . CATSRPAAGPEAFF TGTGCCACCAGCAGACCCGCAGCGGGACCTGAAGCTTTCTTT
TRBJ1-1 many TRBV28 . CASSGWTEAFF TGTGCCAGCAGCGGATGGACTGAAGCTTTCTTT
TRBJ1-1 many TRBV5-1 TRBD1 CASSTGQGWDTEAFF TGCGCCAGCAGCACCGGACAGGGCTGGGACACTGAAGCTTTCTTT
TRBJ2-4 . TRBV5-1 TRBD1 CASSFPRQGAAKNIQYF TGCGCCAGCAGCTTTCCCCGACAGGGGGCAGCCAAAAACATTCAGTACTTC
TRBJ2-7 few TRBV11-2 TRBD2 CASRQGVAGGREQYF TGTGCCAGCAGACAAGGAGTAGCGGGGGGGCGCGAGCAGTACTTC
TRBJ2-7 many TRBV5-5 . CASSLADYEQYF TGTGCCAGCAGCTTGGCCGACTACGAGCAGTACTTC
TRBJ2-2 many TRBV12-3/TRBV12-4 . CASTPGGTSTGELFF TGTGCCAGCACCCCCGGGGGCACCAGCACCGGGGAGCTGTTTTTT
TRBJ1-1 many TRBV27 . CASSFQIKGGQNTEAFF TGTGCCAGCAGTTTCCAAATCAAAGGCGGGCAGAACACTGAAGCTTTCTTT
TRBJ1-1 . TRBV4-1 . CASSQKVNTEAFF TGCGCCAGCAGCCAAAAAGTTAACACTGAAGCTTTCTTT
TRBJ2-1 many TRBV20-1 TRBD1 CSAGTVYNEQFF TGCAGTGCCGGGACAGTATACAATGAGCAGTTCTTC
TRBJ2-2 many TRBV6-4 . CASSEGDTGELFF TGTGCCAGCAGTGAAGGGGACACCGGGGAGCTGTTTTTT
TRBJ1-1 . TRBV5-6 TRBD1 CASSNRDRGSTEAFF TGTGCCAGCAGCAACCGGGACAGGGGGAGCACTGAAGCTTTCTTT
TRBJ2-3 . TRBV12-3/TRBV12-4 . CASSFSQGGRTGTQYF TGTGCCAGCAGTTTTAGTCAAGGGGGGCGTACAGGTACGCAGTATTTT
TRBJ1-1 many TRBV7-2 . CASSSSGGADTEAFF TGTGCCAGCAGCTCGTCGGGGGGCGCGGACACTGAAGCTTTCTTT
TRBJ2-3 many TRBV7-9 . CASSSHSRVNTDTQYF TGTGCCAGCAGCAGCCATAGCCGGGTGAACACAGATACGCAGTATTTT
TRBJ1-1 many TRBV3-1 TRBD1 CASSWTGGSNTEAFF TGTGCCAGCAGCTGGACAGGGGGATCGAACACTGAAGCTTTCTTT